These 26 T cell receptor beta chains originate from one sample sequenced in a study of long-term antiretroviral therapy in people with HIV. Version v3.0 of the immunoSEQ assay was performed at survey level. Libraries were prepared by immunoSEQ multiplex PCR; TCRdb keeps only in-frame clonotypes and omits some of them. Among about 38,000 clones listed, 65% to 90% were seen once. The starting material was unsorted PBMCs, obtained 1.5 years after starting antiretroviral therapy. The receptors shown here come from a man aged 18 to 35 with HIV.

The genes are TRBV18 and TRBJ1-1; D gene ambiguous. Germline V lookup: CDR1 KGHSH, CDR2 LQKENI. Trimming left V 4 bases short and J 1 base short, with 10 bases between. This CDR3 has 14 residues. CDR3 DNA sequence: TGTGCCAGCTCACGTAGAAGCGGGAACACTGAAGCTTTCTTT. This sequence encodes CASSRRSGNTEAFF.

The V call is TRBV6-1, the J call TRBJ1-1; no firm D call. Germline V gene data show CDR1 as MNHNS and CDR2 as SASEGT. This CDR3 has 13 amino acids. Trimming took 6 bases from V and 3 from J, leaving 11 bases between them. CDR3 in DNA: TGTGCCAGCAGCCCTACGGGCTACACTGAAGCTTTCTTT. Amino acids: CASSPTGYTEAFF.

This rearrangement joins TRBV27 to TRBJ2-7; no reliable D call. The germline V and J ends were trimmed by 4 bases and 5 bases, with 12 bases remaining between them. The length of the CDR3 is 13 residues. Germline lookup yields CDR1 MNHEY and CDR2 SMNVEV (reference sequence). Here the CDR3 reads CASSSLWSNEQYF. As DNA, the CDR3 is TGTGCCAGCAGTTCGTTGTGGTCGAACGAGCAGTACTTC.

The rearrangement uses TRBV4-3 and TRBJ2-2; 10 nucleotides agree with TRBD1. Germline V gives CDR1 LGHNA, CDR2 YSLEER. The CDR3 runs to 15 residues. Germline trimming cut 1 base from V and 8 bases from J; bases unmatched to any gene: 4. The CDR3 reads CASSQVDRGLGELFF. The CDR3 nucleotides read TGCGCCAGCAGCCAAGTCGACAGGGGGCTAGGGGAGCTGTTTTTT.

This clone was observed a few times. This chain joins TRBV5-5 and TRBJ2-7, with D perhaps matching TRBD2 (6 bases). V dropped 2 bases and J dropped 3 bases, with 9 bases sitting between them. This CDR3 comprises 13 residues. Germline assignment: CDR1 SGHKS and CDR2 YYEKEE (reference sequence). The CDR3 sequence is CASSFSTSYEQYF. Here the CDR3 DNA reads TGTGCCAGCAGCTTCTCGACTAGCTACGAGCAGTACTTC.

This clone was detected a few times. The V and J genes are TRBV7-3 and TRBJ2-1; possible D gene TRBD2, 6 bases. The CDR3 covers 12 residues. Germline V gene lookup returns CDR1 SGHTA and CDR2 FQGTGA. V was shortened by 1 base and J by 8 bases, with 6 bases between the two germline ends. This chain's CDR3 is CASSLRGDEQFF. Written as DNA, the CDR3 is TGTGCCAGCAGCTTAAGGGGGGATGAGCAGTTCTTC.

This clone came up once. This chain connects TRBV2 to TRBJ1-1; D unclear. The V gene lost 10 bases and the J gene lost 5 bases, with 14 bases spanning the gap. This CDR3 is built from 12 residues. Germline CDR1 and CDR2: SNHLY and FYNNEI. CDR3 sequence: CATSPTRTEAFF. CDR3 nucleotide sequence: TGTGCCACTTCTCCCACCAGGACTGAAGCTTTCTTT.

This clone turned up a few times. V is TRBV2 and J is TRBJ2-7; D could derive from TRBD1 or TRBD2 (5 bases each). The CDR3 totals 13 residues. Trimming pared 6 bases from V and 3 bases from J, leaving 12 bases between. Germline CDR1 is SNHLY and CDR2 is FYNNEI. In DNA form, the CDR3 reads TGTGCCAGCAGGAGGGGCAGCTTCTACGAGCAGTACTTC. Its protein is CASRRGSFYEQYF.

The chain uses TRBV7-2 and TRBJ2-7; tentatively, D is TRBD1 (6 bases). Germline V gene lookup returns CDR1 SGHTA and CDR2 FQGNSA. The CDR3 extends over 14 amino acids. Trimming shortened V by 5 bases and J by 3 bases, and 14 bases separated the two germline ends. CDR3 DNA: TGTGCCAGCAGCCTCCGGACAGCGGACTACGAGCAGTACTTC. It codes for CASSLRTADYEQYF. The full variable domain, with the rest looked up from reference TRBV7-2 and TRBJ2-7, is GAGVSQSPSNKVTEKGKDVELRCDPISGHTALYWYRQSLGQGLEFLIYFQGNSAPDKSGLPSDRFSAERTGGSVSTLTIQRTQQEDSAVYLCASSLRTADYEQYFGPGTRLTVT.

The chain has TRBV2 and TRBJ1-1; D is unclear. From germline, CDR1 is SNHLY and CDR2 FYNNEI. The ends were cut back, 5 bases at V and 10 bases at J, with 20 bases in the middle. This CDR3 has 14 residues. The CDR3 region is CASSWTPAPSSAFF. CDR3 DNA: TGTGCCAGCAGTTGGACTCCTGCACCTTCGTCAGCTTTCTTT.

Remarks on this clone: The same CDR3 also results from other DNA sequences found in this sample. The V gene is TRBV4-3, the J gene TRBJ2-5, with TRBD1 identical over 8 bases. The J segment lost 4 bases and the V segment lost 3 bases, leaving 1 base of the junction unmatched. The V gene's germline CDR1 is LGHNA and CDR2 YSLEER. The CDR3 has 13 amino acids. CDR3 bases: TGCGCCAGCAGCCAGGACAGGGTAGAGACCCAGTACTTC. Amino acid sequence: CASSQDRVETQYF.

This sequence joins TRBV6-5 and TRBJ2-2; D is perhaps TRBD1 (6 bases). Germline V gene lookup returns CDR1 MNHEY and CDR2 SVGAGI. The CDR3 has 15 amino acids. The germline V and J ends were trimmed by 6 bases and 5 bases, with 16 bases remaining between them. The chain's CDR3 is CASSLQGKSTGELFF. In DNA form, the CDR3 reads TGTGCCAGCAGCCTACAGGGAAAAAGTACCGGGGAGCTGTTTTTT.

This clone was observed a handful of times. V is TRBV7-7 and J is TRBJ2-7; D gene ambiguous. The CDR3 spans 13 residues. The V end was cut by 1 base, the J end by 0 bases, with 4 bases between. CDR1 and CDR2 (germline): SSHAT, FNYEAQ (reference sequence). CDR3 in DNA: TGTGCCAGCAGCTTAGGGGTCTCCTACGAGCAGTACTTC. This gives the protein CASSLGVSYEQYF.

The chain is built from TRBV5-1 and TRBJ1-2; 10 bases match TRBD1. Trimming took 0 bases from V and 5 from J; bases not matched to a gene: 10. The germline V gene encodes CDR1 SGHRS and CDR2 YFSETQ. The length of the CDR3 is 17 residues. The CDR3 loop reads CASSLASGTGVGYGYTF. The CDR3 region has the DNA TGCGCCAGCAGCTTGGCAAGTGGGACAGGGGTCGGGTATGGCTACACCTTC.

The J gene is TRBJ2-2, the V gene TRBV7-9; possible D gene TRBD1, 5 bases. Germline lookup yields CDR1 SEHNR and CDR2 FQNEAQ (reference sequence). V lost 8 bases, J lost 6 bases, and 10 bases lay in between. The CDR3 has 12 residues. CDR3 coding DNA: TGTGCCAGCCCCCAGGGTCCCGGGGAGCTGTTTTTT. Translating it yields CASPQGPGELFF.

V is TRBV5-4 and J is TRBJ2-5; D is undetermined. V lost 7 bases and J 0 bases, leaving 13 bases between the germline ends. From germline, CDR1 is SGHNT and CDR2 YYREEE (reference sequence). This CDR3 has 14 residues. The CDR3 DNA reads TGTGCCAGCCGGCCCCAGGCCTACCAAGAGACCCAGTACTTC. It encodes CASRPQAYQETQYF.

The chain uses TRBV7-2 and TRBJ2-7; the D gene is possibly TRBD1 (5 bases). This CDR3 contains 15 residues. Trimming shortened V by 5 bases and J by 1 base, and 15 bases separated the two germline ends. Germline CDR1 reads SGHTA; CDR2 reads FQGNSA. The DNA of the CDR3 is TGTGCCAGCAGCCTCTCCTTGCAGGGTTCCTACGAGCAGTACTTC. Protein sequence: CASSLSLQGSYEQYF.

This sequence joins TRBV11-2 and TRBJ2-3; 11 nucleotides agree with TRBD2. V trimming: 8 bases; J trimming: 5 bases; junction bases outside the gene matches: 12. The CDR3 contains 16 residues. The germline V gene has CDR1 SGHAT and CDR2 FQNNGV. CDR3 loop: CASCLTPSGRQDTQYF. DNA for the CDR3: TGTGCCAGCTGCCTTACCCCTAGCGGGAGGCAAGATACGCAGTATTTT.

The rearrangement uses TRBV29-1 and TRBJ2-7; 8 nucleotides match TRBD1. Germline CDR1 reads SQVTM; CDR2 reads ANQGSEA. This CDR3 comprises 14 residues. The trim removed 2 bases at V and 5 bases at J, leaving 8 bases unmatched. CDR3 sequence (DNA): TGCAGCGTTGAACGTAGTGACAGGGGAGACGAGCAGTACTTC. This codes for CSVERSDRGDEQYF.

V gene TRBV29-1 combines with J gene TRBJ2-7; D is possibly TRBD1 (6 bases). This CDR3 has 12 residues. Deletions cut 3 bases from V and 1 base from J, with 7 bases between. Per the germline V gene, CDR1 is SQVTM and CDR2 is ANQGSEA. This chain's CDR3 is CSVDRGSYEQYF. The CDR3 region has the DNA TGCAGCGTTGACAGGGGTTCCTACGAGCAGTACTTC.

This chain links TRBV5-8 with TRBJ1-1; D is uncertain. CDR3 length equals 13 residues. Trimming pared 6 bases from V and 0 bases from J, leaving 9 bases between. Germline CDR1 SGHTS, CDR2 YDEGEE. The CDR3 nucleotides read TGTGCCAGCATGGGCCGTATGAACACTGAAGCTTTCTTT. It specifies CASMGRMNTEAFF.

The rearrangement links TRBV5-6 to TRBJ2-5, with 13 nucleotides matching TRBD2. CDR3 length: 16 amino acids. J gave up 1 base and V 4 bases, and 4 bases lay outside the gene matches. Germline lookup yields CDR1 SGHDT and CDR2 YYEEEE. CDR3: CASSQGTSGIQETQYF. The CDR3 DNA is TGTGCCAGCAGCCAGGGGACTAGCGGGATCCAAGAGACCCAGTACTTC.

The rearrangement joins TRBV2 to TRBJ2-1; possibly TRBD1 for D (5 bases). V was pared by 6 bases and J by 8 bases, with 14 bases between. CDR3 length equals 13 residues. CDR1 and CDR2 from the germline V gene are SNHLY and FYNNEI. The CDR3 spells CASRVDNWDEQFF. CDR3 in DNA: TGTGCCAGCAGAGTGGACAATTGGGATGAGCAGTTCTTC. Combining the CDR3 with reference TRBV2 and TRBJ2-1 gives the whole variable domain EPEVTQTPSHQVTQMGQEVILRCVPISNHLYFYWYRQILGQKVEFLVSFYNNEISEKSEIFDDQFSVERPDGSNFTLKIRSTKLEDSAMYFCASRVDNWDEQFFGPGTRLTVL.

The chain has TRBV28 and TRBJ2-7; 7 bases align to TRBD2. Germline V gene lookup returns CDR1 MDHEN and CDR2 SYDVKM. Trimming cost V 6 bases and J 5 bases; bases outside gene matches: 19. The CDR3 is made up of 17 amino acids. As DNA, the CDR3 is TGTGCCAGCAGACGCATCTACAATGCAATGGGAGGGGACGAGCAGTACTTC. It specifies CASRRIYNAMGGDEQYF.

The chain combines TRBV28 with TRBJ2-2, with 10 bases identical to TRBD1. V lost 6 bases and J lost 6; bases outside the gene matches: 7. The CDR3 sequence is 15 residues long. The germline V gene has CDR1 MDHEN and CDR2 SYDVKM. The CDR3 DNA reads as TGTGCCAGCAGCGGGACAGGGGTTTTTGCCGGGGAGCTGTTTTTT. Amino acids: CASSGTGVFAGELFF.

The CDR3 DNA sequence: TGTGCCAGTGGCTTAAACTCCTACGAGCAGTACTTC. This translates into CASGLNSYEQYF. The chain links TRBV27 to TRBJ2-7; D remains unclear. CDR1 is MNHEY, CDR2 SMNVEV, per germline (reference sequence). This CDR3 has 12 amino acids. Trimming took off 9 bases at V and 0 bases at J, with 9 bases between the two ends.